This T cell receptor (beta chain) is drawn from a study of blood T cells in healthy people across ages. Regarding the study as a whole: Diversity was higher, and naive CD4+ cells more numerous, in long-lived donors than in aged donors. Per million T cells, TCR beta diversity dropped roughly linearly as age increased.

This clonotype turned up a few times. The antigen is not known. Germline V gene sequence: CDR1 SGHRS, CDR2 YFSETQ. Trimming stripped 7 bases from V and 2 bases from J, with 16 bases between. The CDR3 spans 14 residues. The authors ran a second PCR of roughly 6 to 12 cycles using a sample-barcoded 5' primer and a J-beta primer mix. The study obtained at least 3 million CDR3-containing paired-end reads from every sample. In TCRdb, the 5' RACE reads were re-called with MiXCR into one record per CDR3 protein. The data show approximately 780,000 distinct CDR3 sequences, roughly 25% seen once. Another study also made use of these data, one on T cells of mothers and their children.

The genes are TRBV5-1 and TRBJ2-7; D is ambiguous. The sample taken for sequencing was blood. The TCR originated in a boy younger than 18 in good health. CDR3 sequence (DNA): TGCGCCAGCTCTGGGCTCCCCGAAACCTACGAGCAGTACTTC. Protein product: CASSGLPETYEQYF. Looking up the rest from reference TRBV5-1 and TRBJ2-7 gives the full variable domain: KAGVTQTPRYLIKTRGQQVTLSCSPISGHRSVSWYQQTPGQGLQFLFEYFSETQRNKGNFPGRFSGRQFSNSRSEMNVSTLELGDSALYLCASSGLPETYEQYFGPGTRLTVT.